The 17 T cell receptor beta chains below were found in one sample sequenced in a study of technical replicates of blood from a few donors. TCRdb's copy holds only in-frame clones and misses some; the assay was immunoSEQ multiplex PCR. The data show 60,000 to 65,000 clones, roughly 86% seen once. Sequences were obtained from PBMCs. All receptors derive from a human donor in good health. Some clones in this sample may be carry-over from other donors' samples.

This chain connects TRBV5-4 to TRBJ2-3; possible D gene TRBD1, 5 bases. Trimming took off 4 bases at V and 2 bases at J, with 11 bases between the two ends. The CDR3 is 14 residues long. The germline gives CDR1 SGHNT, CDR2 YYREEE (reference sequence). DNA of the CDR3: TGTGCCAGCAGCCAAAGACAGTACACAGATACGCAGTATTTT. This gives the protein CASSQRQYTDTQYF.

CDR3 amino acids: CASSTGQGAGANVLTF. CDR3 DNA sequence: TGTGCCAGCAGCACAGGACAGGGGGCCGGGGCCAACGTCCTGACTTTC. V usage is TRBV2 and J usage is TRBJ2-6, with 11 nucleotides matching TRBD1. Germline V gene data show CDR1 as SNHLY and CDR2 as FYNNEI. V trimming: 6 bases; J trimming: 4 bases; junction bases outside the gene matches: 5. The CDR3 is made up of 16 amino acids.

The CDR3 coding sequence is TGTGCCAGCAGTGTGGAGGCTCTTACCGGGGAGCTGTTTTTT. Translation: CASSVEALTGELFF. The rearrangement joins TRBV2 to TRBJ2-2; possible D gene TRBD2, 5 bases. Looked up from germline, CDR1 is SNHLY and CDR2 is FYNNEI. Between the trimmed V and J ends, which lost 4 bases and 5 bases, there was a span of 11 bases. The CDR3 has 14 residues.

The chain combines TRBV7-9 with TRBJ1-6, with 7 bases that match TRBD1. Germline loops: CDR1 SEHNR, CDR2 FQNEAQ (reference sequence). The CDR3 runs 16 residues. The trim removed 6 bases at V and 8 bases at J, leaving 13 bases unmatched. CDR3 DNA sequence: TGTGCCAGCAGACAACAGGGGCGTGGGTGGGATTCACCCCTCCACTTT. Encoded protein: CASRQQGRGWDSPLHF. Full variable domain (remainder filled in from reference TRBV7-9 and TRBJ1-6): DTGVSQNPRHKITKRGQNVTFRCDPISEHNRLYWYRQTLGQGPEFLTYFQNEAQLEKSRLLSDRFSAERPKGSFSTLEIQRTEQGDSAMYLCASRQQGRGWDSPLHFGNGTRLTVT.

The rearrangement links TRBV11-1 to TRBJ2-2, with 7 positions matching TRBD2. V lost 5 bases, J lost 7 bases, and 4 bases stayed unmatched. The CDR3 is made up of 13 amino acids. Germline V gives CDR1 SGHAT, CDR2 FQDESV (reference sequence). CDR3 region: CASSRDYFGELFF. The CDR3 bases are TGTGCCAGCAGCCGGGACTACTTCGGGGAGCTGTTTTTT.

This chain joins TRBV10-1 and TRBJ1-1, with 8 bases matching TRBD1. Germline CDR1 is WNHNN and CDR2 is SYGVQD (reference sequence). The CDR3 is made up of 14 amino acids. V was clipped by 6 bases and J by 3 bases; unmatched bases: 6. The CDR3 sequence: CASRDRGRDTEAFF. The DNA for the CDR3 is TGCGCCAGCAGAGACAGGGGACGGGACACTGAAGCTTTCTTT.

The V gene is TRBV2, the J gene TRBJ2-7, with 8 bases aligning to TRBD1. The V gene's germline CDR1 is SNHLY and CDR2 FYNNEI. This CDR3 has 12 residues. The V and J ends lost 6 bases and 5 bases, in that order; junction bases with no gene match: 3. In DNA, the CDR3 is TGTGCCAGCAGACAGGGGGGCCACGAGCAGTACTTC. Translation gives CASRQGGHEQYF.

This rearrangement joins TRBV10-3 to TRBJ1-3; TRBD1 is a possible D gene (6 bases). The CDR3 is 13 residues long. Trimming shortened V by 10 bases and J by 8 bases, and 18 bases separated the two germline ends. Germline values: CDR1 ENHRY, CDR2 SYGVKD. In nucleotides, the CDR3 is TGTGCCAGCCGGACAGCAGGGGCAGACACCATATATTTT. It is translated as CASRTAGADTIYF.

J is TRBJ2-7 and V is TRBV6-1; 11 bases agree with TRBD2. The CDR3 length is 16 residues. The germline V gene has CDR1 MNHNS and CDR2 SASEGT. V lost 4 bases, J lost 4 bases, and 9 bases stayed unmatched. In DNA, the CDR3 is TGTGCCAGCAGTGCAAGAGCCGGGACTAGCGGATACGAGCAGTACTTC. It encodes CASSARAGTSGYEQYF.

The chain employs TRBV2 and TRBJ2-7; D gene unclear. Trimming removed 6 bases at V and 0 bases at J, with 6 bases between. CDR3 length equals 12 residues. Germline-derived CDR1 and CDR2 are SNHLY and FYNNEI. The chain's CDR3 is CASSRSSYEQYF. The CDR3 DNA sequence: TGTGCCAGCAGCCGGAGCTCCTACGAGCAGTACTTC.

This clone was seen only a few times. This chain's CDR3 is CASSPSSGGALSYEQYF. The CDR3 bases are TGTGCCAGCAGCCCCTCTAGCGGGGGGGCTTTGTCCTACGAGCAGTACTTC. V is TRBV7-6 and J is TRBJ2-7; 12 bases are a match to TRBD2. Germline V gives CDR1 SGHVS, CDR2 FNYEAQ. The J segment lost 1 base and the V segment lost 5 bases, leaving 9 bases of the junction unmatched. The CDR3 is 17 residues long.

The chain joins TRBV6-5 to TRBJ2-2; 7 positions agree with TRBD1. CDR1 and CDR2 from the germline V gene are MNHEY and SVGAGI. Trimming removed 6 bases from V and 4 bases from J; junction bases left unmatched: 5. CDR3 size: 14 residues. In DNA form, the CDR3 reads TGTGCCAGCAGGTCCGGGACAGTCACCGGGGAGCTGTTTTTT. This translates into CASRSGTVTGELFF.

The V call is TRBV5-1, the J call TRBJ2-5; D is uncertain. The CDR3 is made up of 13 amino acids. Germline CDR1 is SGHRS and CDR2 is YFSETQ. Trimming stripped 0 bases from V and 3 bases from J, with 6 bases between. This CDR3 reads CASSLAPEETQYF. CDR3 DNA sequence: TGCGCCAGCAGCTTGGCCCCCGAAGAGACCCAGTACTTC.

This sequence joins TRBV5-6 and TRBJ2-7; D not certain. Per the germline V gene, CDR1 is SGHDT and CDR2 is YYEEEE. This CDR3 region has 16 residues. With 0 bases removed from V and 0 bases from J, the gap between germline ends came to 13 bases. The CDR3 loop reads CASSLGPAESSYEQYF. CDR3 bases: TGTGCCAGCAGCTTGGGACCGGCGGAGAGCTCCTACGAGCAGTACTTC.

The chain combines TRBV11-2 with TRBJ2-7, with a possible D match to TRBD2 (5 bases). The germline V gene has CDR1 SGHAT and CDR2 FQNNGV. This CDR3 region has 15 residues. The V end was cut by 0 bases, the J end by 6 bases, with 15 bases between. CDR3 DNA: TGTGCCAGCAGCTTAGATTGGAGGCAAGGCTCCGAGCAGTACTTC. This translates into CASSLDWRQGSEQYF.

CDR3 DNA: TGTGCCAGCAGTAGCCAGGGGGACGAGCAGTACTTC. Its protein product is CASSSQGDEQYF. The rearrangement joins TRBV6-5 to TRBJ2-7; 7 positions match TRBD1. The CDR3 length is 12 residues. Germline V gene sequence: CDR1 MNHEY, CDR2 SVGAGI. The V and J ends lost 5 bases and 5 bases, in that order; junction bases with no gene match: 3.

This clone was counted between two and nine times. The rearrangement links TRBV7-9 to TRBJ1-2; the D gene is possibly TRBD1 (6 bases). Germline loops: CDR1 SEHNR, CDR2 FQNEAQ (reference sequence). CDR3 size: 12 residues. Trimming pared 5 bases from V and 8 bases from J, leaving 12 bases between. In nucleotides, the CDR3 is TGTGCCAGCAGCCCGGAGACAGGAGGCTACACCTTC. Translation: CASSPETGGYTF.